In its sample, the clone carrying this T cell receptor beta chain was seen a few times. Antigen: not known. The CDR3 is made up of 13 amino acids. Trimming took off 2 bases at V and 6 bases at J, with 9 bases between the two ends. CDR1 and CDR2 from the germline V gene are MNHNY and SVGAGI (reference sequence). The data were obtained in a study of blood T cells in healthy people across ages. Study observations and caveats: PBMCs left unsorted prevented a conclusive naive versus antigen-experienced comparison. Per million T cells, TCR beta diversity dropped about linearly as age rose. The study found more naive CD4+ cells and higher diversity in long-lived than aged donors.

A second PCR of roughly 7 to 11 cycles used a sample-barcoded 5' primer and a J-beta primer mix. Paired-end reads containing CDR3 totaled no fewer than 2.5 million for each sample. In TCRdb, the 5' RACE reads were re-called with MiXCR into one record per CDR3 protein. The data show some 900,000 distinct CDR3 sequences, roughly 43% seen once. Sequencing was carried out using blood. This receptor was taken from a young man in good health. This chain connects TRBV6-6 to TRBJ2-3; no definite D call. The CDR3 region has the DNA TGTGCCAGCAGTTACGACGGATTCGATACGCAGTATTTT. Translation gives CASSYDGFDTQYF.